This TCR beta chain was recovered during a study of CD8 T cells in ankylosing spondylitis. Study outcomes and limitations: Made up of about eight highly homologous variants, a TCR beta motif appeared characteristic of ankylosing spondylitis blood. Researchers report that disease-linked clones proved CD8+ and relatively rare in peripheral blood. Significantly higher representation of disease-linked clones was reported for matched ankylosing spondylitis synovial fluid.

V was pared by 4 bases and J by 5 bases, with 12 bases of the junction left unmatched. In germline, CDR1 is SGHDT, CDR2 YYEEEE. This CDR3 has 16 residues. As the method for making TCR beta libraries, quantitative 5'-RACE with molecular barcodes was used. TCRdb re-analysed the 5' RACE reads in MiXCR, keeping a single row per CDR3 protein. Counted here are around 430,000 distinct CDR3 sequences, approximately 17% occurring once; the ten biggest clones make up over 0.9%. As concerns this clonotype: Its specificity is not known.

The rearrangement uses TRBV5-6 and TRBJ2-5, with TRBD1 matching 9 bases. The specimen was blood, either unsorted or a sorted T cell fraction (not recorded which). This clonotype was sampled from a male donor with ankylosing spondylitis. The CDR3 here is CASSPDRGGGMETQYF. CDR3 nucleotides: TGTGCCAGCAGCCCGGACAGGGGAGGTGGTATGGAGACCCAGTACTTC.